This is a list of T cell receptor beta chains from one sample in a study of cytomegalovirus exposure and HLA in healthy donors. Sequencing used immunoSEQ multiplex PCR; TCRdb keeps in-frame clones, though not all of them. Of roughly 180,000 clones listed, over 70% were seen once; the top ten hold around 3.5%. What was sequenced was PBMCs. The receptor source for this set is a woman between 55 and 75 years old in good health and CMV-seropositive. Both conserved end residues are part of each CDR3. A D gene is named only where the DNA matches it firmly. Size tells how often a clone was seen (once, few, many) or the class of an expanded clone, and some rows leave it out.

D	V	J	size	CDR3	DNA
NA	TRBV18	TRBJ2-1	NA	CASSLDNEQFF	TGTGCCAGCTCCCTTGACAATGAGCAGTTCTTC
TRBD1	TRBV11-2	TRBJ1-2	NA	CASTDSQGGGYTF	TGTGCCAGCACCGACAGCCAGGGGGGCGGCTACACCTTC
NA	TRBV5-1	TRBJ1-1	NA	CASARQMNTEAFF	TGCGCCAGCGCCCGACAGATGAACACTGAAGCTTTCTTT
TRBD1	TRBV27	TRBJ1-6	NA	CASSYGIDRGHSPLHF	TGTGCCAGCAGTTACGGCATAGACAGGGGGCATTCACCCCTCCACTTT
TRBD2	TRBV2	TRBJ2-1	few	CASSSYERGPYNEQFF	TGTGCCAGCAGCTCCTATGAGCGGGGACCCTACAATGAGCAGTTCTTC
NA	TRBV30	TRBJ2-1	NA	CAWSPGVYNEQFF	TGTGCCTGGAGTCCAGGGGTCTACAATGAGCAGTTCTTC
NA	TRBV28	TRBJ1-1	NA	CASMGRGDTEAFF	TGTGCCAGCATGGGGAGGGGGGACACTGAAGCTTTCTTT
NA	TRBV6-1	TRBJ2-5	few	CASRAVIFEETQYF	TGTGCCAGCAGGGCTGTTATATTTGAAGAGACCCAGTACTTC
NA	TRBV9	TRBJ1-1	NA	CASSPRGSMNTEAFF	TGTGCCAGCAGCCCCCGGGGGAGCATGAACACTGAAGCTTTCTTT
NA	TRBV28	TRBJ1-5	NA	CASSLMGGLGGSNQPQHF	TGTGCCAGCAGTTTAATGGGGGGGCTGGGCGGGAGCAATCAGCCCCAGCATTTT